The 21 T cell receptor beta chains in this list originate from one sample, sequenced in a study of T-cell memory formation after mild COVID-19. TCRdb redid the calling of the 5' RACE reads with MiXCR, one entry per CDR3 protein. The sample holds about 310,000 distinct CDR3 sequences, roughly a fifth seen once. Material for sequencing was PBMCs or a T cell subset sorted from them (not recorded which). The receptors were sampled from a man aged 18 to 35 who had mild COVID-19 (a few samples of this study predate the infection). Cell type and time point are not known.

The rearrangement uses TRBV12-3 or TRBV12-4 and TRBJ2-5; a possible D gene is TRBD1 (5 bases). The V gene lost 5 bases and the J gene lost 4 bases, with 11 bases spanning the gap. There are 13 residues in the CDR3. The CDR3 loop reads CASSPGHGETQYF. In DNA, the CDR3 is TGTGCCAGCAGTCCCGGACATGGAGAGACCCAGTACTTC.

This clonotype was recorded at least ten times. The chain has TRBV20-1 and TRBJ2-5; D gene unclear. From germline, CDR1 is DFQATT and CDR2 SNEGSKA (reference sequence). The ends were cut back, 5 bases at V and 7 bases at J, with 17 bases in the middle. The CDR3 length is 13 residues. CDR3 amino acids: CSARVSAIGTQYF. The DNA for the CDR3 is TGCAGTGCTCGGGTCTCGGCAATAGGGACCCAGTACTTC.

This clonotype showed up just a few times. The V call is TRBV7-9, the J call TRBJ1-2, with 7 positions matching TRBD1. V lost 3 bases to trimming and J lost 10 bases; unmatched junction nucleotides: 8. Germline CDR1 and CDR2: SEHNR and FQNEAQ (reference sequence). CDR3 length equals 13 residues. The DNA for the CDR3 is TGTGCCAGCAGCTTTGGCCCCGGGACAGCCTACACCTTC. It yields the protein CASSFGPGTAYTF.

This clonotype is a singleton in its sample. The genes are TRBV15 and TRBJ2-4, with 9 bases matching TRBD1. Germline V gives CDR1 LNHNV, CDR2 YYDKDF (reference sequence). J lost 7 bases, V lost 3 bases, and 1 base had no gene match. This CDR3 region has 13 residues. CDR3 protein: CATSRTGGNIQYF. The CDR3, as DNA: TGTGCCACCAGCAGGACAGGGGGGAACATTCAGTACTTC. The full variable domain, rest sourced from reference TRBV15 and TRBJ2-4, is DAMVIQNPRYQVTQFGKPVTLSCSQTLNHNVMYWYQQKSSQAPKLLFHYYDKDFNNEADTPDNFQSRRPNTSFCFLDIRSPGLGDTAMYLCATSRTGGNIQYFGAGTRLSVL.

V usage is TRBV7-9 and J usage is TRBJ2-1; D is uncertain. In germline, CDR1 is SEHNR, CDR2 FQNEAQ (reference sequence). V lost 5 bases, J lost 8 bases, and 10 bases lay in between. The CDR3 runs 12 residues. The DNA for the CDR3 is TGTGCCAGCAGCCTCCTTGTGGATGAGCAGTTCTTC. It is translated as CASSLLVDEQFF.

The chain carries TRBV27 and TRBJ2-3; 8 nucleotides agree with TRBD2. With 7 bases clipped from V and 4 bases from J, the junction kept 19 bases outside the gene matches. The germline V gene encodes CDR1 MNHEY and CDR2 SMNVEV (reference sequence). The CDR3 extends over 18 amino acids. CDR3 sequence reads: CASNEYPIYGGAADTQYF. DNA for the CDR3: TGTGCCAGCAATGAGTATCCGATATACGGGGGGGCAGCAGATACGCAGTATTTT.

The DNA of the CDR3 is TGTGCCAGCAGCTTAGAAAACCTCCCAGATACGCAGTATTTT. Its translation is CASSLENLPDTQYF. The chain links TRBV11-2 to TRBJ2-3, with D unclear. Germline V CDR1 and CDR2: SGHAT, FQNNGV. V shed 0 bases and J shed 4 bases, with 8 bases lying between them. The CDR3 runs 14 residues.

This chain links TRBV6-5 with TRBJ2-3, with 7 bases aligning to TRBD1. CDR1 and CDR2 (germline): MNHEY, SVGAGI. The trim removed 10 bases at V and 4 bases at J, leaving 14 bases unmatched. This CDR3 has 15 amino acids. CDR3 sequence: CATRRRGGIPDTQYF. DNA of the CDR3: TGTGCCACCCGAAGGAGAGGGGGCATCCCAGATACGCAGTATTTT.

The V call is TRBV7-8, the J call TRBJ1-1; D is unclear. V was clipped by 0 bases and J by 3 bases, with 14 bases between them. Germline V gene data show CDR1 as SGHVS and CDR2 as FQNEAQ. This CDR3 spans 16 amino acids. This CDR3 is CASSLAEDLLYTEAFF. The DNA of the CDR3 is TGTGCCAGCAGCTTAGCGGAAGATCTCCTCTACACTGAAGCTTTCTTT.

The V gene is TRBV29-1, the J gene TRBJ2-1; 10 bases fit TRBD2. This CDR3 is 19 amino acids long. CDR1 is SQVTM, CDR2 ANQGSEA, per germline. V lost 2 bases, J lost 0 bases, and 13 bases stayed unmatched. CDR3 residues: CSVEYASGGLSRSYNEQFF. The CDR3 DNA reads as TGCAGCGTTGAATATGCTAGCGGGGGTCTCTCACGCTCCTACAATGAGCAGTTCTTC.

The V gene is TRBV9, the J gene TRBJ2-2; D ambiguous. V was trimmed by 0 bases and J by 6 bases, leaving 9 bases between them. Germline V gives CDR1 SGDLS, CDR2 YYNGEE. This CDR3 has 14 residues. CDR3: CASSVGRAPGELFF. CDR3 DNA: TGTGCCAGCAGCGTAGGTCGGGCCCCCGGGGAGCTGTTTTTT.

This clonotype was found a few times. This chain uses TRBV6-5 with TRBJ1-2; 10 nucleotides match TRBD1. CDR1 is MNHEY, CDR2 SVGAGI, per germline. This CDR3 is built from 14 residues. The J segment lost 7 bases and the V segment lost 0 bases, leaving 2 bases of the junction unmatched. The CDR3: CASSYSRDRGGYTF. In nucleotides, the CDR3 is TGTGCCAGCAGTTACTCGAGGGACAGGGGTGGCTACACCTTC.

This clonotype was seen more than once but under ten times. This chain joins TRBV6-2 or TRBV6-3 and TRBJ2-3; 13 bases line up with TRBD2. Per germline, CDR1 MNHEY and CDR2 SVGEGT. This CDR3 is built from 16 residues. Trimming removed 6 bases from V and 4 bases from J; junction bases left unmatched: 7. The DNA of the CDR3 is TGTGCCAGCAGCAAATGGACTAGCGGGGGTGCAGATACGCAGTATTTT. This translates into CASSKWTSGGADTQYF.

The genes are TRBV2 and TRBJ2-5, with D unresolved. The CDR3 covers 15 residues. Trimming left V 2 bases short and J 4 bases short, with 14 bases between. The germline gives CDR1 SNHLY, CDR2 FYNNEI. CDR3 in amino acids: CASSEYLGLSETQYF. The CDR3 nucleotides are TGTGCCAGCAGTGAATATTTGGGGTTGTCAGAGACCCAGTACTTC.

This clonotype came up a few times. The J gene is TRBJ2-1, the V gene TRBV5-1, with 8 bases that match TRBD2. The germline CDR1 and CDR2 sequences are SGHRS and YFSETQ. This CDR3 comprises 16 residues. The V gene end was trimmed by 4 bases and the J gene end by 0 bases; junction bases not matched to a gene: 6. CDR3 coding DNA: TGCGCCAGCAGCCCGGTAGCGGGAAGCTCCTACAATGAGCAGTTCTTC. Protein product: CASSPVAGSSYNEQFF.

The genes are TRBV6-2 or TRBV6-3 and TRBJ1-5; 12 bases are a match to TRBD1. The V and J ends lost 6 bases and 1 base, in that order; junction bases with no gene match: 10. The CDR3 extends over 18 amino acids. The germline V gene encodes CDR1 MNHEY and CDR2 SVGEGT. Here the CDR3 DNA reads TGTGCCAGCAGCAGTGGGACAGGGGGCATCTGGAGCAATCAGCCCCAGCATTTT. It encodes CASSSGTGGIWSNQPQHF.

This clonotype came up a few times. The chain recombines TRBV7-2 with TRBJ1-2; the match to TRBD1 covers 8 bases. Germline CDR1 SGHTA, CDR2 FQGNSA. J gave up 1 base and V 5 bases, and 6 bases lay outside the gene matches. The CDR3 runs to 15 residues. CDR3 DNA: TGTGCCAGCAGCCCAGGGACAGGCCTTAACTATGGCTACACCTTC. Amino acid sequence: CASSPGTGLNYGYTF.

This clonotype was found a few times. The rearrangement joins TRBV7-2 to TRBJ1-2; D is undetermined. The length of the CDR3 is 13 residues. V was trimmed by 4 bases and J by 8 bases, leaving 14 bases between them. From germline, CDR1 is SGHTA and CDR2 FQGNSA. DNA for the CDR3: TGTGCCAGCAGCTCTAGACGGGATAACGGCTACACCTTC. Translation: CASSSRRDNGYTF.

This clonotype came up many times. The chain carries TRBV6-1 and TRBJ2-2, with 9 bases aligning to TRBD2. Germline V CDR1 and CDR2: MNHNS, SASEGT. The V segment lost 5 bases and the J segment 4 bases; nucleotides outside the gene matches: 5. The CDR3 totals 15 residues. The DNA of the CDR3 is TGTGCCAGCAGTTTGCGGGGGGGCAGCACCGGGGAGCTGTTTTTT. It yields the protein CASSLRGGSTGELFF.

The V gene is TRBV20-1, the J gene TRBJ2-3, with D possibly matching TRBD1 (6 bases). CDR1 is DFQATT, CDR2 SNEGSKA, per germline (reference sequence). V dropped 6 bases and J dropped 6 bases, with 19 bases sitting between them. The CDR3 length is 14 residues. CDR3 nucleotides: TGCAGTGCCTACCGCAGGGGCCGCCGGGATACGCAGTATTTT. Translated: CSAYRRGRRDTQYF.

This clonotype was recorded a few times. The chain carries TRBV5-1 and TRBJ2-7, with 7 bases identical to TRBD2. The length of the CDR3 is 12 residues. V shed 4 bases and J 7 bases; nucleotides not matched to a gene: 5. Germline values: CDR1 SGHRS, CDR2 YFSETQ. The CDR3 nucleotides are TGCGCCAGCAGCGCTGGGGGGGAAGAGCAGTACTTC. The encoded protein is CASSAGGEEQYF.